The 27 T cell receptor beta chains presented below share a single source sample, sequenced in a study of cytomegalovirus exposure and HLA in healthy donors. With 60 Vbeta and 13 Jbeta primers, the PCR was carried out. Generated by immunoSEQ multiplex PCR, the TCRdb table keeps only in-frame clones and is missing some. In total, the table holds 150,000 or so clones. Sequenced: PBMCs. The source is a woman aged 45-59 years in good health and CMV-seronegative.

V gene TRBV7-8 combines with J gene TRBJ2-3, with D maybe TRBD2 (5 bases). V was clipped by 6 bases and J by 1 base, with 14 bases between them. The germline V gene has CDR1 SGHVS and CDR2 FQNEAQ. CDR3 length: 15 amino acids. The CDR3 DNA sequence: TGTGCCAGCAGTGACTCCGAGGGTCGCACAGATACGCAGTATTTT. Encoded protein: CASSDSEGRTDTQYF.

A note on this clone: An end of the junction differs from the germline gene, which may be a read error. This chain uses TRBV7-7 with TRBJ2-5; 8 nucleotides match TRBD1. The CDR3 has 16 amino acids. Germline V gene sequence: CDR1 SSHAT, CDR2 FNYEAQ (reference sequence). The CDR3 is CASSLAPVTGEETQYF. Written as DNA, the CDR3 is TGTGCTAGCAGCTTAGCCCCGGTGACAGGGGAGGAGACCCAGTACTTC.

The V gene is TRBV5-1, the J gene TRBJ2-1, with a tentative D call TRBD1 (6 bases). The V gene's germline CDR1 is SGHRS and CDR2 YFSETQ. The CDR3 runs to 15 residues. The V gene lost 0 bases and the J gene lost 2 bases, with 9 bases spanning the gap. In DNA, the CDR3 is TGCGCCAGCAGCTTGGAAGGGGGAACCTACAATGAGCAGTTCTTC. Amino acids: CASSLEGGTYNEQFF.

V gene TRBV7-8 combines with J gene TRBJ1-2, with TRBD1 identical over 7 bases. The J segment lost 7 bases and the V segment lost 2 bases, leaving 10 bases of the junction unmatched. Germline loops: CDR1 SGHVS, CDR2 FQNEAQ. The CDR3 has 15 residues. The CDR3 is CASSLTSQGEGGYTF. The CDR3, as DNA: TGTGCCAGCAGCTTAACGTCGCAGGGGGAAGGTGGCTACACCTTC.

The J gene is TRBJ1-2, the V gene TRBV30; D is unclear. The CDR3 is 11 amino acids. The germline gives CDR1 GTSNPN, CDR2 SVGIG (reference sequence). V was shortened by 2 bases and J by 4 bases, with 5 bases between the two germline ends. CDR3 loop: CAWSISYGYTF. The CDR3 region has the DNA TGTGCCTGGAGTATTAGCTATGGCTACACCTTC.

This chain links TRBV6-5 with TRBJ2-7, with 9 bases fitting TRBD2. Germline V gives CDR1 MNHEY, CDR2 SVGAGI. V lost 4 bases, J lost 2 bases, and 9 bases stayed unmatched. The CDR3 has 16 residues. CDR3 bases: TGTGCCAGCAGTTCGACCAGCGGGAGGAAGACCTACGAGCAGTACTTC. Residues: CASSSTSGRKTYEQYF.

The CDR3 loop reads CASSSIQGRNTEAFF. CDR3 bases: TGCGCCAGCAGCAGTATACAGGGGCGGAACACTGAAGCTTTCTTT. The chain employs TRBV5-1 and TRBJ1-1, with TRBD1 matching 7 bases. In germline, CDR1 is SGHRS, CDR2 YFSETQ. The CDR3 sequence is 15 residues long. V dropped 4 bases and J dropped 1; count of bases not matched to a gene: 7.

The chain carries TRBV18 and TRBJ1-5, with D maybe TRBD1 (5 bases). Trimming left V 2 bases short and J 0 bases short, with 17 bases between. CDR1 KGHSH and CDR2 LQKENI come from the germline V gene. The CDR3 runs to 18 residues. The CDR3 DNA is TGTGCCAGCTCACCAGGGGGGAGATCTGACTATAGCAATCAGCCCCAGCATTTT. Encoded protein: CASSPGGRSDYSNQPQHF. Combining the CDR3 with reference TRBV18 and TRBJ1-5 gives the whole variable domain NAGVMQNPRHLVRRRGQEARLRCSPMKGHSHVYWYRQLPEEGLKFMVYLQKENIIDESGMPKERFSAEFPKEGPSILRIQQVVRGDSAAYFCASSPGGRSDYSNQPQHFGDGTRLSIL.

V gene TRBV7-2 combines with J gene TRBJ2-5; 8 positions match TRBD1. V shed 5 bases and J 2 bases; nucleotides not matched to a gene: 7. Per the germline V gene, CDR1 is SGHTA and CDR2 is FQGNSA. The CDR3 length is 15 residues. The CDR3 DNA reads TGTGCCAGCAGCCCAAGGACAGGGTTTCAAGAGACCCAGTACTTC. Amino acids: CASSPRTGFQETQYF.

The chain combines TRBV27 with TRBJ2-7; a possible D gene is TRBD2 (6 bases). CDR3 length: 14 residues. V lost 3 bases to trimming and J lost 4 bases, with 13 bases between them. CDR1 MNHEY and CDR2 SMNVEV come from the germline V gene (reference sequence). CDR3 DNA: TGTGCCAGCAGTTTTCCGGACTATCGGTACGAGCAGTACTTC. It is translated as CASSFPDYRYEQYF.

The chain couples TRBV11-2 to TRBJ2-3, with TRBD2 as a possible D gene (6 bases). The germline CDR1 and CDR2 sequences are SGHAT and FQNNGV. V was shortened by 3 bases and J by 2 bases, with 12 bases between the two germline ends. CDR3 size: 15 residues. As DNA, the CDR3 is TGTGCCAGCAGCTTGAGTAGCGGAAACACAGATACGCAGTATTTT. It is translated as CASSLSSGNTDTQYF.

The gene calls are TRBV19 and TRBJ2-1; weak D call: TRBD2 (5 bases). V was pared by 1 base and J by 5 bases, with 12 bases between. The CDR3 sequence is 15 residues long. Germline assignment: CDR1 LNHDA and CDR2 SQIVND (reference sequence). The CDR3 spells CASSIALAWDNEQFF. CDR3 DNA: TGTGCCAGTAGTATAGCGCTAGCTTGGGACAATGAGCAGTTCTTC. Drawing the rest from reference TRBV19 and TRBJ2-1, the complete variable domain is DGGITQSPKYLFRKEGQNVTLSCEQNLNHDAMYWYRQDPGQGLRLIYYSQIVNDFQKGDIAEGYSVSREKKESFPLTVTSAQKNPTAFYLCASSIALAWDNEQFFGPGTRLTVL.

The V and J genes are TRBV7-2 and TRBJ2-2; tentatively, D is TRBD1 (5 bases). Germline lookup yields CDR1 SGHTA and CDR2 FQGNSA. The CDR3 consists of 15 residues. Deletions cut 4 bases from V and 4 bases from J, with 13 bases between. The CDR3 loop reads CASSSQGFFTGELFF. The CDR3 DNA sequence: TGTGCCAGCAGCTCCCAGGGCTTTTTCACCGGGGAGCTGTTTTTT. Complete variable domain (other parts from reference TRBV7-2 and TRBJ2-2): GAGVSQSPSNKVTEKGKDVELRCDPISGHTALYWYRQSLGQGLEFLIYFQGNSAPDKSGLPSDRFSAERTGGSVSTLTIQRTQQEDSAVYLCASSSQGFFTGELFFGEGSRLTVL.

This sequence joins TRBV7-3 and TRBJ2-3, with TRBD2 identical over 15 bases. The CDR3 sequence is 14 residues long. With V trimmed by 5 bases and J by 9 bases, 3 bases remained unmatched. The germline CDR1 and CDR2 sequences are SGHTA and FQGTGA. The chain's CDR3 is CASSPGTSGGTQYF. The CDR3 nucleotides are TGTGCCAGCAGCCCGGGGACTAGCGGGGGGACGCAGTATTTT. Drawing the rest from reference TRBV7-3 and TRBJ2-3, the complete variable domain is GAGVSQTPSNKVTEKGKYVELRCDPISGHTALYWYRQSLGQGPEFLIYFQGTGAADDSGLPNDRFFAVRPEGSVSTLKIQRTERGDSAVYLCASSPGTSGGTQYFGPGTRLTVL.

This sequence joins TRBV5-5 and TRBJ2-7; D gene unclear. Germline-derived CDR1 and CDR2 are SGHKS and YYEKEE (reference sequence). The CDR3 covers 11 residues. The V end was cut by 3 bases, the J end by 3 bases, with 4 bases between. As DNA, the CDR3 is TGTGCCAGCAGCTGGAGCTACGAGCAGTACTTC. The encoded protein is CASSWSYEQYF.

The chain employs TRBV9 and TRBJ2-5; 15 bases match TRBD2. CDR1 is SGDLS, CDR2 YYNGEE, per germline. The CDR3 is 15 residues long. The V segment lost 5 bases and the J segment 2 bases; nucleotides outside the gene matches: 1. Here the CDR3 DNA reads TGTGCCAGCAGTGGGACTAGCGGGGGGCAAGAGACCCAGTACTTC. It is translated as CASSGTSGGQETQYF. Drawing the rest from reference TRBV9 and TRBJ2-5, the complete variable domain is DSGVTQTPKHLITATGQRVTLRCSPRSGDLSVYWYQQSLDQGLQFLIQYYNGEERAKGNILERFSAQQFPDLHSELNLSSLELGDSALYFCASSGTSGGQETQYFGPGTRLLVL.

The rearrangement joins TRBV9 to TRBJ1-2; 10 positions agree with TRBD1. The CDR3 consists of 15 residues. CDR1 is SGDLS and CDR2 is YYNGEE in the germline V gene. V was clipped by 3 bases and J by 3 bases; unmatched bases: 5. The DNA for the CDR3 is TGTGCCAGCAGCGAGGGACAGGGGTTGGACTATGGCTACACCTTC. It yields the protein CASSEGQGLDYGYTF.

This sequence joins TRBV11-2 and TRBJ1-2; TRBD1 matches 11 bases. J gave up 2 bases and V 5 bases, and 10 bases lay outside the gene matches. This CDR3 contains 17 residues. The germline V gene has CDR1 SGHAT and CDR2 FQNNGV. CDR3 sequence (DNA): TGTGCCAGCAGCGGACGTGGACAGGGGGCCTCAAACTATGGCTACACCTTC. This codes for CASSGRGQGASNYGYTF.

The rearrangement joins TRBV7-8 to TRBJ1-1, with TRBD1 as a possible D gene (6 bases). Germline V lookup: CDR1 SGHVS, CDR2 FQNEAQ. V was pared by 1 base and J by 3 bases, with 15 bases between. This CDR3 has 16 amino acids. The CDR3 sequence: CASSLDVPGVDTEAFF. The DNA of the CDR3 is TGTGCCAGCAGCTTAGATGTTCCAGGGGTGGACACTGAAGCTTTCTTT.

This sequence joins TRBV27 and TRBJ2-7; possible D gene TRBD2, 6 bases. Germline lookup yields CDR1 MNHEY and CDR2 SMNVEV (reference sequence). The CDR3 totals 14 residues. Trimming stripped 5 bases from V and 1 base from J, with 12 bases between. The CDR3 region has the DNA TGTGCCAGCAGTCTCCGGGGGAGGTCCTACGAGCAGTACTTC. Encoded protein: CASSLRGRSYEQYF.

This chain links TRBV7-2 with TRBJ1-2, with 9 bases that match TRBD1. J was trimmed by 4 bases and V by 5 bases; bases with no gene match: 8. This CDR3 comprises 15 residues. Germline CDR1 reads SGHTA; CDR2 reads FQGNSA. The CDR3 is CASSPRTGESYGYTF. CDR3 sequence (DNA): TGTGCCAGCAGCCCCCGGACAGGGGAGAGCTATGGCTACACCTTC.

V and J are TRBV7-3 and TRBJ2-2; D gene ambiguous. Germline V gene lookup returns CDR1 SGHTA and CDR2 FQGTGA. The V end was cut by 0 bases, the J end by 9 bases, with 5 bases between. The CDR3 length is 12 residues. The CDR3 spells CASSLTLRELFF. CDR3 bases: TGTGCCAGCAGCTTAACTCTCCGGGAGCTGTTTTTT. The full variable domain, with the rest looked up from reference TRBV7-3 and TRBJ2-2, is GAGVSQTPSNKVTEKGKYVELRCDPISGHTALYWYRQSLGQGPEFLIYFQGTGAADDSGLPNDRFFAVRPEGSVSTLKIQRTERGDSAVYLCASSLTLRELFFGEGSRLTVL.

J is TRBJ2-7 and V is TRBV28; weak D call: TRBD1 (6 bases). Trimming removed 8 bases at V and 0 bases at J, with 17 bases between. Germline V gives CDR1 MDHEN, CDR2 SYDVKM. The CDR3 consists of 15 residues. The chain's CDR3 is CASGGRTESSYEQYF. The CDR3 nucleotides are TGTGCCAGCGGGGGACGGACAGAAAGCTCCTACGAGCAGTACTTC.

The rearrangement uses TRBV28 and TRBJ1-1; TRBD1 is a possible D gene (5 bases). The V gene's germline CDR1 is MDHEN and CDR2 SYDVKM. This CDR3 has 16 amino acids. The V end was cut by 6 bases, the J end by 2 bases, with 19 bases between. The CDR3 loop is CASSDRAGQSNTEAFF. CDR3 DNA: TGTGCCAGCAGCGACCGGGCAGGGCAAAGTAACACTGAAGCTTTCTTT.

This chain connects TRBV7-9 to TRBJ2-7, with D uncertain. This CDR3 is 15 amino acids long. The V end lost 5 bases, the J end lost 2 bases, and 16 bases lay between the germline ends. Germline lookup yields CDR1 SEHNR and CDR2 FQNEAQ (reference sequence). CDR3 nucleotides: TGTGCCAGCAGCCCCCCCTCCGGAGACCCCTACGAGCAGTACTTC. As protein: CASSPPSGDPYEQYF.

The chain has TRBV4-1 and TRBJ2-2; 12 nucleotides match TRBD1. Germline values: CDR1 MGHRA, CDR2 YSYEKL. The CDR3 length is 15 residues. J gave up 8 bases and V 3 bases, and 4 bases lay outside the gene matches. DNA of the CDR3: TGCGCCAGCAGCCACCGGGACAGGGGGCAGGGGGAGCTGTTTTTT. Its translation is CASSHRDRGQGELFF.

The rearrangement uses TRBV19 and TRBJ1-1; D is undetermined. The CDR3 is 14 residues long. From germline, CDR1 is LNHDA and CDR2 SQIVND (reference sequence). Trimming shortened V by 3 bases and J by 0 bases, and 8 bases separated the two germline ends. CDR3 bases: TGTGCCAGTAGTATTGACTTTCTGAACACTGAAGCTTTCTTT. Translating it yields CASSIDFLNTEAFF.